This T cell receptor beta chain was profiled in a study of T cells after yellow fever vaccination. This clonotype was seen at least ten times. TCRdb reanalysed the 5' RACE reads using MiXCR and keeps one entry per CDR3 protein. Of about 360,000 distinct CDR3 sequences in the sample, 6.2% were seen once. In germline, CDR1 is SGHDT, CDR2 YYEEEE. The CDR3 loop spans 18 amino acids. Trimming took off 5 bases at V and 6 bases at J, with 27 bases between the two ends. The sequence was obtained from a man in his thirties or forties who received the YFV17D yellow fever vaccine. This sequence joins TRBV5-6 and TRBJ2-1; D call uncertain. Sample: PBMCs, taken 5 days after the yellow fever booster vaccination. CDR3 sequence reads: CASRVGQLRAGFANEQFF. CDR3 nucleotides: TGTGCCAGCAGGGTCGGGCAGCTTAGGGCTGGTTTCGCCAATGAGCAGTTCTTC.